This T cell receptor (beta chain) emerged from a study of shared clonotypes between healthy human individuals. The overall study: There were three CD4 naive, three CD4 memory, two CD8 naive and one CD8 memory plates per donor.

Profiling relied on immunoSEQ multiplex PCR, and the TCRdb table lists in-frame clones only, not all of them. In the table there are 2 million to 2.5 million clones, 80% to 95% of which are singletons. CDR1 LGHNT and CDR2 FRNRAP come from the germline V gene. This CDR3 is built from 14 residues. V shed 5 bases, J shed 5 bases, and the junction held 7 bases outside the gene matches. The sequence derives from a man younger than 35 in good health. Some clones in this sample may be carry-over from other donors' samples. The rearrangement links TRBV12-5 to TRBJ2-3; 7 bases align to TRBD1. Input material: naive CD4+ T cells from PBMCs. As for subset: CD45RA+ positively selected. Written as DNA, the CDR3 is TGTGCTAGTGGTCCTGACAGGGACGGAGATACGCAGTATTTT. This codes for CASGPDRDGDTQYF.